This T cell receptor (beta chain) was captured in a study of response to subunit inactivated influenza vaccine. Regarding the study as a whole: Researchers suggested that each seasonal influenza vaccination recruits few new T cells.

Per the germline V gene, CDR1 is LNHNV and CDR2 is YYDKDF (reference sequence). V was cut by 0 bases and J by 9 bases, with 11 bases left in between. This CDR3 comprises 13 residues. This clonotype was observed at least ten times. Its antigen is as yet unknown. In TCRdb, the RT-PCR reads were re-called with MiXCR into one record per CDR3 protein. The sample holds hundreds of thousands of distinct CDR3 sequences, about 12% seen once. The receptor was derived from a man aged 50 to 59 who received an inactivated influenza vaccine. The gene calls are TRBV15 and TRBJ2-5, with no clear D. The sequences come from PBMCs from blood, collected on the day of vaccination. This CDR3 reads CATSRDSFAAQYF. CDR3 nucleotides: TGTGCCACCAGCAGAGATAGTTTTGCCGCCCAGTACTTC.